This TCR beta chain derives from a study of blood T cells in healthy people across ages. This clonotype has a handful of counts. Each sample yielded at least 5 micrograms of PBMC total RNA. A second PCR of 7 to 11 cycles used a sample-barcoded 5' primer and a J-beta primer mix. MiXCR, run by TCRdb on the 5' RACE reads, gives a single entry per CDR3 protein. The sample yields more than 900,000 distinct CDR3 sequences, 20% to 25% seen once. A further study also used this sample, focusing on T cells of mothers and their children.

Sample: blood. The sequence was collected from a girl aged 2 to 10 in good health.

For the CDR3, the DNA is TGCAGCGTTGAACTGGGGCAGGGCGGGAATCAGCCCCAGCATTTT. Translation gives CSVELGQGGNQPQHF. V and J are TRBV29-1 and TRBJ1-5; D may be TRBD1 (5 bases). Germline lookup yields CDR1 SQVTM and CDR2 ANQGSEA. This CDR3 has 15 amino acids. The V end was cut by 2 bases, the J end by 4 bases, with 15 bases between.